A single sample gave rise to the 5 T cell receptor beta chains below, sequenced in a study of T cell responses to AZD1222 COVID-19 vaccine. TCRdb's table, derived via immunoSEQ multiplex PCR, lists solely in-frame clones and lacks some. The sample has around 190,000 clones, over 80% seen once. The specimen comprised peripheral blood, sampled on day 0 of AZD1222 vaccination. These receptors were taken from an adult in good health.

This clone was seen a handful of times. J is TRBJ2-1 and V is TRBV12-5; 12 positions agree with TRBD2. Germline trimming cut 9 bases from V and 7 bases from J; bases unmatched to any gene: 4. From germline, CDR1 is LGHNT and CDR2 FRNRAP. The CDR3 is made up of 13 amino acids. DNA for the CDR3: TGTGCTAGCACTAGCGGGGGGAAAAATGAGCAGTTCTTC. As protein: CASTSGGKNEQFF.

The V gene is TRBV28, the J gene TRBJ2-5, with 8 nucleotides matching TRBD2. V lost 3 bases to trimming and J lost 2 bases; unmatched junction nucleotides: 11. This CDR3 has 17 residues. The germline V gene has CDR1 MDHEN and CDR2 SYDVKM. For the CDR3, the DNA is TGTGCCAGCAGTTTCGGTTTTTCGCGGGGGGCACAAGAGACCCAGTACTTC. It translates to CASSFGFSRGAQETQYF.

The rearrangement uses TRBV6-6 and TRBJ1-5; 7 bases fit TRBD1. This CDR3 has 14 amino acids. Trimming at V came to 9 bases and at J to 3 bases, leaving 8 bases not matched to a gene. Germline V gene lookup returns CDR1 MNHNY and CDR2 SVGAGI (reference sequence). The CDR3 loop reads CASTLGQLNQPQHF. CDR3 coding DNA: TGTGCCAGTACCCTGGGACAGCTCAATCAGCCCCAGCATTTT.

V and J are TRBV3-1 (or the pseudogene TRBV3-2) and TRBJ1-1; D perhaps matches TRBD1 (6 bases). Germline V CDR1 and CDR2: LGHDT, YNNKEL (reference sequence). The CDR3 loop spans 14 amino acids. V dropped 1 base and J dropped 0 bases, with 6 bases sitting between them. CDR3: CASSQGQVNTEAFF. The DNA for the CDR3 is TGTGCCAGCAGCCAAGGACAGGTGAACACTGAAGCTTTCTTT.

This clone turned up a few times. The rearrangement links TRBV19 to TRBJ1-3; D is perhaps TRBD1 (5 bases). The CDR3 runs 14 residues. V lost 7 bases to trimming and J lost 1 base, with 11 bases between them. Germline V gene sequence: CDR1 LNHDA, CDR2 SQIVND (reference sequence). The CDR3 bases are TGTGCCAGTACTTCGACAGATTCTGGAAACACCATATATTTT. This codes for CASTSTDSGNTIYF.